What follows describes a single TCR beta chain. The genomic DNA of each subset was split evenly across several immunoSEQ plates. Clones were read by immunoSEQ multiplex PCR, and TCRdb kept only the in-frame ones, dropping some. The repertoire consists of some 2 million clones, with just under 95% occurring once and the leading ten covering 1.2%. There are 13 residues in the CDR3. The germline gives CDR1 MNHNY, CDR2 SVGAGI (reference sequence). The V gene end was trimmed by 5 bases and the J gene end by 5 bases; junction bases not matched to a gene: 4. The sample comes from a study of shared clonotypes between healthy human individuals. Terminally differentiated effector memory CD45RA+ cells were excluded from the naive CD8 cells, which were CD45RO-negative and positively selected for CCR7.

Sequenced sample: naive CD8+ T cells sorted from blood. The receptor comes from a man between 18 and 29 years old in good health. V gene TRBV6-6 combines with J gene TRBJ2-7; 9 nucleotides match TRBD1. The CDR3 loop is CASSPDRGDEQYF. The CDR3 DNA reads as TGTGCCAGCAGTCCGGACAGGGGTGACGAGCAGTACTTC.